This TCR beta chain was identified in a study of cytomegalovirus exposure and HLA in healthy donors. Of note for this clone: The antigen is undetermined.

Regarding the study as a whole: Later analysis associated a missense DCLRE1C variant with TCR beta V- and J-gene trimming. Among CMV-associated TCR beta chains, most appeared HLA-restricted in a later analysis. Owing to their indistinguishability, certain V segments, notably TRBV6-2 and TRBV6-3, were excluded. The classifier reportedly diagnosed cytomegalovirus status with high sensitivity and specificity.

V lost 1 base and J lost 6, with 10 bases in between. The length of the CDR3 is 14 residues. The germline CDR1 and CDR2 sequences are SGHTA and FQGNSA. 13 Jbeta primers and 60 Vbeta primers were used for the PCR. TCRdb's copy holds only in-frame clones and misses some; the assay was immunoSEQ multiplex PCR. The table lists fewer than 45,000 clones. This TCR was sampled from a man aged 35-49 years in good health and CMV-seropositive. Sequenced material: PBMCs. The chain couples TRBV7-2 to TRBJ2-1, with D possibly matching TRBD2 (6 bases). CDR3 coding DNA: TGTGCCAGCAGCTTAGACCATAGCGGCAATGAGCAGTTCTTC. Its translation is CASSLDHSGNEQFF.